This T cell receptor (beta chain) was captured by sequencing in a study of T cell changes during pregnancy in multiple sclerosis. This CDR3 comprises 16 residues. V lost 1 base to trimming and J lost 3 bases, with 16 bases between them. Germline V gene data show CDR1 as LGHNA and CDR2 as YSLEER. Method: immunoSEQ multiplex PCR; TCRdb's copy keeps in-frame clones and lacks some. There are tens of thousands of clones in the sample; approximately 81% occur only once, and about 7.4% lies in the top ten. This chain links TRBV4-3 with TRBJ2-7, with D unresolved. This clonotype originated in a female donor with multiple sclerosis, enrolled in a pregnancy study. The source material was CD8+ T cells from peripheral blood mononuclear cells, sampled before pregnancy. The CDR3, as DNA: TGCGCCAGCAGCCAAGCTCTGCTAGACCGGAACTACGAGCAGTACTTC. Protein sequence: CASSQALLDRNYEQYF.